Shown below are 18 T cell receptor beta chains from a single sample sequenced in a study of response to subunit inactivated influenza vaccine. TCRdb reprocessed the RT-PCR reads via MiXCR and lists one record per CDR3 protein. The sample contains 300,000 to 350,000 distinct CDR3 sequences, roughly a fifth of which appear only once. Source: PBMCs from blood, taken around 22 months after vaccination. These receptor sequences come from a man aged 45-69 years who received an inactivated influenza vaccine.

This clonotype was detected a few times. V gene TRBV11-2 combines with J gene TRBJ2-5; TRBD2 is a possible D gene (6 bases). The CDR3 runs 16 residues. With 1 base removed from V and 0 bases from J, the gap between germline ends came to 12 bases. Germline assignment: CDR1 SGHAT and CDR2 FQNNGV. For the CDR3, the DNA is TGTGCCAGCAGCTTAGTCGGAGGGGAGTACCAAGAGACCCAGTACTTC. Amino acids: CASSLVGGEYQETQYF.

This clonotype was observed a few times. The CDR3 DNA is TGTGCCAGCAGTTTGGAAGGGGGCACCGGGGAGCTGTTTTTT. Encoded protein: CASSLEGGTGELFF. This chain links TRBV28 with TRBJ2-2; maybe TRBD1 (6 bases). The CDR3 spans 14 residues. In germline, CDR1 is MDHEN, CDR2 SYDVKM. V was pared by 3 bases and J by 4 bases, with 9 bases between.

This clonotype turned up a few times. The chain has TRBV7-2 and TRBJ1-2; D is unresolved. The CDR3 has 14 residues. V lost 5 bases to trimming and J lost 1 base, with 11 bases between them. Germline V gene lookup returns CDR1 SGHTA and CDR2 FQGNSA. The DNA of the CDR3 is TGTGCCAGCAGCCTAGAGGGTGATAACTATGGCTACACCTTC. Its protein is CASSLEGDNYGYTF.

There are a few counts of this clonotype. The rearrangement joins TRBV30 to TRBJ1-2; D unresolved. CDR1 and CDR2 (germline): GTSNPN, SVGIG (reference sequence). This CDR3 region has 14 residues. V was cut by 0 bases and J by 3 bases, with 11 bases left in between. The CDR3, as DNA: TGTGCCTGGAGTGTACTCAACAACGACTATGGCTACACCTTC. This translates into CAWSVLNNDYGYTF.

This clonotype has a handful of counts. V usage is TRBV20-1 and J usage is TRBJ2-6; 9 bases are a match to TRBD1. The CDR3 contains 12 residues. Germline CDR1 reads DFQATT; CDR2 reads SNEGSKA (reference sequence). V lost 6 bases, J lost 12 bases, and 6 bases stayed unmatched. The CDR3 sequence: CSATGQGGVLTF. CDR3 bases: TGCAGTGCCACGGGACAGGGAGGCGTCCTGACTTTC.

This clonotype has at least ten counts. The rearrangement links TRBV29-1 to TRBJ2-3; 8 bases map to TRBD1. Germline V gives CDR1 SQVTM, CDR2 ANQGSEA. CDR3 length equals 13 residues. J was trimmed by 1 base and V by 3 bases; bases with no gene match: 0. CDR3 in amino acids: CSVEDRGTDTQYF. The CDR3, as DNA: TGCAGCGTTGAGGACAGGGGCACAGATACGCAGTATTTT.

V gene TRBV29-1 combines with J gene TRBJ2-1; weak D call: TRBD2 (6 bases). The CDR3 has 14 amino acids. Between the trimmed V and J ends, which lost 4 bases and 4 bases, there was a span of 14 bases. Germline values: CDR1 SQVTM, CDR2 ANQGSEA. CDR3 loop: CSVVLAQPYNEQFF. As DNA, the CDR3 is TGCAGCGTTGTACTAGCTCAGCCATACAATGAGCAGTTCTTC.

Written as DNA, the CDR3 is TGCAGTGCTGCTAGCGGGGGAAGCACAGATACGCAGTATTTT. Its translation is CSAASGGSTDTQYF. The chain combines TRBV20-1 with TRBJ2-3; TRBD2 aligns across 10 bases. The CDR3 runs to 14 residues. Germline V gene lookup returns CDR1 DFQATT and CDR2 SNEGSKA (reference sequence). J gave up 0 bases and V 5 bases, and 2 bases lay outside the gene matches.

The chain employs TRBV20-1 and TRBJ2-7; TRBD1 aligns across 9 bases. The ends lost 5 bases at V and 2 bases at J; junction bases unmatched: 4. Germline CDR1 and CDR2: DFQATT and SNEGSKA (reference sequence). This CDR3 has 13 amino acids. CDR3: CSALRDRAYEQYF. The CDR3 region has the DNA TGCAGTGCTCTCCGGGACAGGGCCTACGAGCAGTACTTC.

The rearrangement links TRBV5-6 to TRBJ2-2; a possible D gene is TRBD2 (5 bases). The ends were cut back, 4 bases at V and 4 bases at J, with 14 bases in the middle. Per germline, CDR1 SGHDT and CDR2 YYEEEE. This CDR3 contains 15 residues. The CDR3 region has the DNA TGTGCCAGCAGCGAACAACTAGTCGGCACCGGGGAGCTGTTTTTT. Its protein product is CASSEQLVGTGELFF.

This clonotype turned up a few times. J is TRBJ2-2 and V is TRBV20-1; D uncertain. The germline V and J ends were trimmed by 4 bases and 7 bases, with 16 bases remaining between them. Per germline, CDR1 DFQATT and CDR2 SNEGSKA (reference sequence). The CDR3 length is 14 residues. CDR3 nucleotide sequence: TGCAGTGCTACACCCTTTTCCGGTGGCGGGGAGCTGTTTTTT. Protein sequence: CSATPFSGGGELFF.

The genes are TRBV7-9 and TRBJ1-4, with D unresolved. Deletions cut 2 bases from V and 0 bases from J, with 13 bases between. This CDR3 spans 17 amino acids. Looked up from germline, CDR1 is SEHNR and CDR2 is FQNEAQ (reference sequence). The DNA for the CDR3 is TGTGCCAGCAGCTTAAACGACTGGGGTGCAACTAATGAAAAACTGTTTTTT. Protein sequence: CASSLNDWGATNEKLFF.

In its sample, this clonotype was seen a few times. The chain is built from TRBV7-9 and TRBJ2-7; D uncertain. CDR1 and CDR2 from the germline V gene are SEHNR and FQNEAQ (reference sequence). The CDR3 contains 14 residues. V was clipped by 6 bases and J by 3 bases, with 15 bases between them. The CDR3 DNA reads TGTGCCAGCAGTCAAAGTAGGGATCTCTACGAGCAGTACTTC. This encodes CASSQSRDLYEQYF.

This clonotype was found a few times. The CDR3 sequence is CATSDWDRTNTGELFF. In nucleotides, the CDR3 is TGTGCCACCAGTGATTGGGACAGAACGAACACCGGGGAGCTGTTTTTT. The chain has TRBV24-1 and TRBJ2-2, with 7 bases lining up with TRBD1. V shed 2 bases, J shed 0 bases, and the junction held 2 bases outside the gene matches. The CDR3 length is 16 residues. From germline, CDR1 is KGHDR and CDR2 SFDVKD.

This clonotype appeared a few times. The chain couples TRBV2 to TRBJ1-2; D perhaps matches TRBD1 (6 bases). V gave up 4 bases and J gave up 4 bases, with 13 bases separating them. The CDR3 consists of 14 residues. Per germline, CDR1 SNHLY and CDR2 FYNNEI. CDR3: CASSVGPRGYGYTF. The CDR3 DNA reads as TGTGCCAGCAGTGTAGGGCCCAGGGGCTATGGCTACACCTTC. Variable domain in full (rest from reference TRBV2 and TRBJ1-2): EPEVTQTPSHQVTQMGQEVILRCVPISNHLYFYWYRQILGQKVEFLVSFYNNEISEKSEIFDDQFSVERPDGSNFTLKIRSTKLEDSAMYFCASSVGPRGYGYTFGSGTRLTVV.

The CDR3 DNA reads as TGTGCCAGCAGCCAACCTTCTTTAGGACTAGCGACCGAGCAGTACTTC. Translated, it gives CASSQPSLGLATEQYF. The chain has TRBV16 and TRBJ2-7, with 9 bases fitting TRBD2. Germline V gives CDR1 KGHSY, CDR2 FQNENV. The CDR3 length is 16 residues. V lost 2 bases and J lost 6; bases outside the gene matches: 11. The full variable domain, in which reference TRBV16 and TRBJ2-7 provide the parts outside the CDR3, is GEEVAQTPKHLVRGEGQKAKLYCAPIKGHSYVFWYQQVLKNEFKFLISFQNENVFDETGMPKERFSAKCLPNSPCSLEIQATKLEDSAVYFCASSQPSLGLATEQYFGPGTRLTVT.

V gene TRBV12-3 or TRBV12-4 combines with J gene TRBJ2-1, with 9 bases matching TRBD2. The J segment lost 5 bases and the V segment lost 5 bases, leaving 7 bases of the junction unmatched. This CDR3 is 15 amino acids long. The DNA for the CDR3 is TGTGCCAGCAGTCCGGCGGGAGGGTCCCACAATGAGCAGTTCTTC. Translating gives CASSPAGGSHNEQFF.

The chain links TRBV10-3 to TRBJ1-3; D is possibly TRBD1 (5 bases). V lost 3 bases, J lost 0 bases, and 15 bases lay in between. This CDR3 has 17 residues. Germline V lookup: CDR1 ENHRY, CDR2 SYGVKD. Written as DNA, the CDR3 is TGTGCCATCAGTGATTACCCCCAGGGCCGCTCTGGAAACACCATATATTTT. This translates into CAISDYPQGRSGNTIYF.